A single sample gave rise to the 12 T cell receptor beta chains below, sequenced in a study of T-cell memory formation after mild COVID-19. TCRdb re-analysed the 5' RACE reads in MiXCR, keeping a single row per CDR3 protein. This table holds roughly 80,000 distinct CDR3 sequences, roughly 25% found once. The sequencing sample was made of PBMCs or a T cell subset sorted from them (not recorded which). The receptors derive from a man younger than 35 who had mild COVID-19 (a few samples of this study predate the infection). Cell type and time point are not known.

This chain uses TRBV6-5 with TRBJ2-7, with D perhaps matching TRBD1 (5 bases). Per germline, CDR1 MNHEY and CDR2 SVGAGI. V was pared by 0 bases and J by 3 bases, with 9 bases between. This CDR3 contains 14 residues. In nucleotides, the CDR3 is TGTGCCAGCAGTTACTCGAGTCAGGGCTACGAGCAGTACTTC. It is translated as CASSYSSQGYEQYF.

This clonotype has just a few counts. The chain combines TRBV15 with TRBJ2-1; D is perhaps TRBD2 (5 bases). Per the germline V gene, CDR1 is LNHNV and CDR2 is YYDKDF (reference sequence). The ends were cut back, 6 bases at V and 7 bases at J, with 13 bases in the middle. This CDR3 region has 13 residues. The CDR3 DNA sequence: TGTGCCACCAGTCCTCACGGGGAGAATGAGCAGTTCTTC. This encodes CATSPHGENEQFF.

This clonotype was counted a few times. The chain joins TRBV6-5 to TRBJ2-2; D call uncertain. CDR1 is MNHEY and CDR2 is SVGAGI in the germline V gene. The CDR3 consists of 13 residues. V was clipped by 2 bases and J by 3 bases, with 4 bases between them. CDR3 coding DNA: TGTGCCAGCAGTTACCGGTACACCGGGGAGCTGTTTTTT. Protein sequence: CASSYRYTGELFF.

This chain uses TRBV6-5 with TRBJ1-5; 7 bases map to TRBD1. The CDR3 runs 15 residues. J lost 2 bases, V lost 5 bases, and 6 bases had no gene match. Germline V CDR1 and CDR2: MNHEY, SVGAGI. The chain's CDR3 is CASSTSGTGNQPQHF. The CDR3 DNA follows: TGTGCCAGCAGTACATCCGGGACAGGCAATCAGCCCCAGCATTTT.

The CDR3 nucleotides read TGTGCCAGCAGTCGCTTCCTTACGGGGCGCCCGGGGGAAAAACTGTTTTTT. This gives the protein CASSRFLTGRPGEKLFF. V is TRBV28 and J is TRBJ1-4; D might be TRBD1 (5 bases). The CDR3 runs to 17 residues. Germline V gives CDR1 MDHEN, CDR2 SYDVKM. Deletions cut 5 bases from V and 8 bases from J, with 24 bases between.

This clonotype is termed medium-sized. CDR3 sequence (DNA): TGTGCCAGTGGACGTGGTACTGAAGCTTTCTTT. Encoded protein: CASGRGTEAFF. The chain couples TRBV19 to TRBJ1-1, with D uncertain. The CDR3 is 11 amino acids. The V end was cut by 8 bases, the J end by 5 bases, with 9 bases between. Germline lookup yields CDR1 LNHDA and CDR2 SQIVND (reference sequence). The complete variable domain, with remaining parts taken from reference TRBV19 and TRBJ1-1, reads DGGITQSPKYLFRKEGQNVTLSCEQNLNHDAMYWYRQDPGQGLRLIYYSQIVNDFQKGDIAEGYSVSREKKESFPLTVTSAQKNPTAFYLCASGRGTEAFFGQGTRLTVV.

The chain employs TRBV11-2 and TRBJ1-1, with D possibly matching TRBD1 (5 bases). CDR3 length: 13 amino acids. V shed 4 bases and J shed 6 bases, with 12 bases lying between them. CDR1 SGHAT and CDR2 FQNNGV come from the germline V gene. The CDR3 region has the DNA TGTGCCAGCAGCTCTCCCCTGGGGCCTGAAGCTTTCTTT. This sequence encodes CASSSPLGPEAFF.

This clonotype appeared a few times. V gene TRBV28 combines with J gene TRBJ2-3, with 7 bases fitting TRBD1. V dropped 1 base and J dropped 5; count of bases not matched to a gene: 6. CDR3 length: 15 amino acids. Per the germline V gene, CDR1 is MDHEN and CDR2 is SYDVKM. In DNA, the CDR3 is TGTGCCAGCAGTTTATTCAGAGGGGGCATAGATACGCAGTATTTT. It translates to CASSLFRGGIDTQYF.

V gene TRBV6-1 combines with J gene TRBJ2-7; no definite D call. The ends were cut back, 4 bases at V and 8 bases at J, with 12 bases in the middle. Germline-derived CDR1 and CDR2 are MNHNS and SASEGT. The CDR3 is 12 residues long. Written as DNA, the CDR3 is TGTGCCAGCAGTGCCAACTCTGCTAAGCAGTACTTC. Its protein product is CASSANSAKQYF.

The gene calls are TRBV7-6 and TRBJ2-3, with 8 positions matching TRBD2. The CDR3 sequence is 15 residues long. The germline CDR1 and CDR2 sequences are SGHVS and FNYEAQ. V shed 3 bases and J 4 bases; nucleotides not matched to a gene: 6. The DNA of the CDR3 is TGTGCCAGCAGCTTTAGCGGGGAGGCAGCAGATACGCAGTATTTT. It encodes CASSFSGEAADTQYF.

In this sample, this clonotype turned up a few times. The chain is built from TRBV5-4 and TRBJ2-3; TRBD2 agrees at 10 bases. The CDR3 extends over 16 amino acids. Per the germline V gene, CDR1 is SGHNT and CDR2 is YYREEE (reference sequence). The J segment lost 3 bases and the V segment lost 0 bases, leaving 4 bases of the junction unmatched. The CDR3 sequence: CASSLAVSGGTDTQYF. The CDR3 coding sequence is TGTGCCAGCAGCTTGGCCGTTAGCGGGGGGACAGATACGCAGTATTTT.

In this sample, this clonotype turned up a few times. V is TRBV7-8 and J is TRBJ2-7; D not certain. The V and J ends lost 7 bases and 0 bases respectively, with 10 bases between them. CDR3 length equals 13 residues. Germline CDR1 and CDR2: SGHVS and FQNEAQ. CDR3 sequence: CASTRSGSYEQYV. CDR3 sequence (DNA): TGTGCCAGCACAAGGTCGGGCTCCTACGAGCAGTACGTC.